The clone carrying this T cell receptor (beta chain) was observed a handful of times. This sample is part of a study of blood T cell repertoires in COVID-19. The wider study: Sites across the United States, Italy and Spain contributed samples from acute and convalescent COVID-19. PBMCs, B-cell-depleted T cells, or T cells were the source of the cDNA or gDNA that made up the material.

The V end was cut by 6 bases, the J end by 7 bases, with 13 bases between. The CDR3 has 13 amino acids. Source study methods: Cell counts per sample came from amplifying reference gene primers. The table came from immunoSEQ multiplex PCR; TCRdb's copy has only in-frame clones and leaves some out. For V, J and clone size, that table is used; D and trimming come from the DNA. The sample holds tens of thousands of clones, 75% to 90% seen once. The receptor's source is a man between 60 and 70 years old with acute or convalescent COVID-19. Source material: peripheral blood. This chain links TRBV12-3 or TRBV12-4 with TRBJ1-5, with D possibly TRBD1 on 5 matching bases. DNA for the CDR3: TGTGCCAGCAGCCCCGGAGGGGAGCAGCCCCAGCATTTT. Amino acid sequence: CASSPGGEQPQHF.